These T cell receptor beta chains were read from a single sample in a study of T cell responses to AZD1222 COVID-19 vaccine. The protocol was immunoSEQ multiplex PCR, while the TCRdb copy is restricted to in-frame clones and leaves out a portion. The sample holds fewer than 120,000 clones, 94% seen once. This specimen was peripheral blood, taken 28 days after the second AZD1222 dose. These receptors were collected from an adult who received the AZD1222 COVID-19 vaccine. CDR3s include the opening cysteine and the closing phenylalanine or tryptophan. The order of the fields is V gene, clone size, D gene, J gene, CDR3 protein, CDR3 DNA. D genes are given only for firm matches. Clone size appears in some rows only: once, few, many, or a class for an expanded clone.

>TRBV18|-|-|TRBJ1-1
CASSTANTEAFF
TGTGCCAGCTCGACAGCGAACACTGAAGCTTTCTTT
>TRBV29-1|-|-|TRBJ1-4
CSGTWGNEKLFF
TGCAGCGGCACGTGGGGTAATGAAAAACTGTTTTTT
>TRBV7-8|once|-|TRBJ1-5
CASSLGGVNDQPQHF
TGTGCCAGCAGCTTAGGGGGGGTCAACGATCAGCCCCAGCATTTT
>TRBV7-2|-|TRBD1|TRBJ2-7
CASQGANEQYF
TGTGCCAGCCAGGGGGCTAACGAGCAGTACTTC
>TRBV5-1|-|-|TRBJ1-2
CATRKGESFSGYTF
TGCGCCACCAGGAAAGGAGAGAGTTTTTCTGGCTACACCTTC
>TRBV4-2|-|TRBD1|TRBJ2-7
CASSQKGQGYEQYF
TGTGCCAGCAGCCAGAAGGGACAGGGCTACGAGCAGTACTTC
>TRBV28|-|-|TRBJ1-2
CASRLSTYTYGYTF
TGTGCCAGCCGCCTAAGCACTTACACTTATGGCTACACCTTC
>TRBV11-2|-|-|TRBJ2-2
CASSFDAGELFF
TGTGCCAGCAGCTTTGATGCCGGGGAGCTGTTTTTT
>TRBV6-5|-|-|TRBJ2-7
CASSYTVSNEQYF
TGTGCCAGCAGTTACACAGTTTCCAACGAGCAGTACTTC
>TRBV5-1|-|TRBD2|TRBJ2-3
CASSSGLAGGGTDTQYF
TGCGCCAGCAGCTCAGGTTTAGCGGGAGGGGGCACAGATACGCAGTATTTT
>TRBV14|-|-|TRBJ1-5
CASSQGQVNQPQHF
TGTGCCAGCAGCCAAGGCCAGGTCAATCAGCCCCAGCATTTT
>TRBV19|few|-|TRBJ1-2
CASSPGFTGYGYTF
TGTGCCAGTTCACCAGGGTTTACGGGCTATGGCTACACCTTC
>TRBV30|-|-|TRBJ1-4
CAWSVWVTNEKLFF
TGTGCCTGGAGTGTATGGGTGACTAATGAAAAACTGTTTTTT
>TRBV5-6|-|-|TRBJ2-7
CASSPGYSYEQYF
TGTGCCAGCAGCCCTGGTTACTCCTACGAGCAGTACTTC
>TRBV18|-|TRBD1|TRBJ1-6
CASSLTGRDRYSPLHF
TGTGCCAGCTCATTAACCGGGCGGGACAGATATTCACCCCTCCACTTT
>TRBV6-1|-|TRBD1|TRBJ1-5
CASSEVGQGAQPQHF
TGTGCCAGCAGTGAAGTAGGACAGGGTGCTCAGCCCCAGCATTTT
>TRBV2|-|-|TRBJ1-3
CASSVQRANTIYF
TGTGCCAGCAGTGTTCAGCGGGCCAACACCATATATTTT
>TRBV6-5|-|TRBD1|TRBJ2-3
CASSWTGLTDTQYF
TGTGCCAGCAGTTGGACAGGGTTGACAGATACGCAGTATTTT
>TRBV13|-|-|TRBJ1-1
CASSSRTHEAFF
TGTGCCAGCAGCTCGAGGACACATGAAGCTTTCTTT
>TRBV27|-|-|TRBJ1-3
CASSSPGNTIYF
TGTGCCAGCAGTTCCCCAGGAAACACCATATATTTT
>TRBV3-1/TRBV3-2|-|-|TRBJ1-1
CASSQDTGARPEAFF
TGTGCCAGCAGCCAAGATACGGGGGCCAGACCTGAAGCTTTCTTT
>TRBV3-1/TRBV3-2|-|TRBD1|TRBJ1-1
CASSSQGGGTEAFF
TGTGCCAGCAGCAGCCAGGGGGGTGGCACTGAAGCTTTCTTT
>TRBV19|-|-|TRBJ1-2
CASNQPGRGYGYTF
TGTGCCAGTAACCAGCCGGGCAGGGGTTATGGCTACACCTTC
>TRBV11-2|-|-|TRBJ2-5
CASSFELNPGQETQYF
TGTGCCAGCAGCTTTGAACTAAACCCCGGCCAAGAGACCCAGTACTTC
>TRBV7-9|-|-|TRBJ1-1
CASGRNMNTEAFF
TGTGCCAGCGGCAGGAACATGAACACTGAAGCTTTCTTT
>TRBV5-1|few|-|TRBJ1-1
CASSFTVGGFEAFF
TGCGCCAGCAGCTTTACGGTGGGGGGCTTTGAAGCTTTCTTT
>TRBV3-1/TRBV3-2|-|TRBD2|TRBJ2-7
CASSLLGLAGYEQYF
TGTGCCAGCAGCCTCCTCGGACTAGCGGGATACGAGCAGTACTTC
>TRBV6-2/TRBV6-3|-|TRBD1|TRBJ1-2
CASSADRGNYGYTF
TGTGCCAGCAGTGCCGACAGGGGAAACTATGGCTACACCTTC
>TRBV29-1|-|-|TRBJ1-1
CSVEEAEWTEAFF
TGCAGCGTTGAAGAAGCGGAATGGACTGAAGCTTTCTTT
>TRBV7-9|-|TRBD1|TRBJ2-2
CASSSPGQGNTGELFF
TGTGCCAGCAGCTCGCCGGGACAGGGCAACACCGGGGAGCTGTTTTTT
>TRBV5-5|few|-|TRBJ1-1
CASSLVGGVNTEAFF
TGTGCCAGCAGCTTGGTTGGTGGGGTGAACACTGAAGCTTTCTTT
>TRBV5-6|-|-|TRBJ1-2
CASSLGLWGADTHYGYTF
TGTGCCAGCAGCTTGGGGTTGTGGGGGGCCGACACTCACTATGGCTACACCTTC
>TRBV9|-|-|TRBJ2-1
CASSAGAGLNDNEQFF
TGTGCCAGCAGCGCCGGAGCAGGATTAAACGACAATGAGCAGTTCTTC
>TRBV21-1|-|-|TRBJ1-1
CASRARREEVNTEAFF
TGTGCCAGCAGAGCCAGAAGGGAGGAGGTGAACACTGAAGCTTTCTTT
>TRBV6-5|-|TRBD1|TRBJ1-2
CASSSHDRGDLGGYTF
TGTGCCAGCAGTTCTCATGACAGGGGAGACCTTGGTGGCTACACCTTC
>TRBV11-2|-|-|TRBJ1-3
CASSFGNTIYF
TGTGCCAGCAGCTTCGGAAACACCATATATTTT